The TCR beta chain described here comes from a study of T-cell memory formation after mild COVID-19. Comments on this clonotype: Its antigen is currently unknown.

TCR alpha and TCR beta cDNA libraries carrying sample barcodes and UMIs came from 5'RACE with constant-segment primers. TCRdb processed the 5' RACE reads anew with MiXCR; each CDR3 protein has one entry. Counted here are 140,000 to 150,000 distinct CDR3 sequences, 25% occurring once; the ten biggest clones make up about 24%. The CDR3 length is 12 residues. Looked up from germline, CDR1 is KGHDR and CDR2 is SFDVKD. V dropped 4 bases and J dropped 4 bases, with 6 bases sitting between them. General study findings and limits: A second wave expanding day 15 to 37 was CD4+-biased; contracting clones were balanced. Prior to infection, memory already included some responding clones, suggesting cross-reactive memory joined.

The chain carries TRBV24-1 and TRBJ1-1, with a tentative D call TRBD1 (6 bases). The sequencing input was PBMCs or a T cell subset sorted from them (not recorded which). This TCR came from an adult woman who had mild COVID-19 (a few samples of this study predate the infection). Cell type and time point are not known. CDR3 in amino acids: CATSEGGTEAFF. CDR3 bases: TGTGCCACCAGTGAAGGGGGCACTGAAGCTTTCTTT.